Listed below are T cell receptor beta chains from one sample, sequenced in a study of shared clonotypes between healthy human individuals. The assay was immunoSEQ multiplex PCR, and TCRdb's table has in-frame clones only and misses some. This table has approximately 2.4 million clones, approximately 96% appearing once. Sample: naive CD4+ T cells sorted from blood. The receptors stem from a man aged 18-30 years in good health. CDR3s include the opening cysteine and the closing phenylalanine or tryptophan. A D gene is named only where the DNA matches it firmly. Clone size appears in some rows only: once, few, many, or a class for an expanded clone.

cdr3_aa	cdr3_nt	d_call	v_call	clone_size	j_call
CASSPSGGGGGEQYF	TGTGCCAGCAGCCCTTCCGGAGGGGGCGGGGGTGAGCAGTACTTC	.	TRBV5-6	few	TRBJ2-7
CASRRVSGATYEQYF	TGTGCCAGCCGGCGGGTATCGGGGGCCACCTACGAGCAGTACTTC	.	TRBV27	.	TRBJ2-7
CASSPIASETQYF	TGTGCCAGCAGCCCTATAGCTTCTGAGACCCAGTACTTC	.	TRBV7-9	.	TRBJ2-5
CASSEYRQNNSPLHF	TGTGCCAGCAGTGAATATCGACAGAATAATTCACCCCTCCACTTT	.	TRBV25-1	.	TRBJ1-6
CAWSVRVNREPQHF	TGTGCCTGGAGTGTACGGGTTAATAGGGAGCCCCAGCATTTT	.	TRBV30	once	TRBJ1-5
CASSSARQTSQETQYF	TGCGCCAGCAGCTCTGCCCGACAGACGTCCCAAGAGACCCAGTACTTC	.	TRBV5-1	.	TRBJ2-5
CASSVGGLNQPQHF	TGTGCCAGCAGCGTAGGGGGCCTAAATCAGCCCCAGCATTTT	.	TRBV9	.	TRBJ1-5
CASSFRQGKGNQPQHF	TGTGCCAGCAGTTTTCGGCAGGGGAAAGGCAATCAGCCCCAGCATTTT	.	TRBV28	.	TRBJ1-5
CASSLVGPPSSYEQYF	TGCGCCAGCAGCTTGGTTGGCCCCCCGAGCTCCTACGAGCAGTACTTC	.	TRBV5-1	.	TRBJ2-7
CASTNNYGYTF	TGTGCCAGTACCAACAACTATGGCTACACCTTC	.	TRBV19	.	TRBJ1-2
CASTGRSDTQYF	TGTGCCAGCACCGGAAGGTCAGATACGCAGTATTTT	.	TRBV6-1	.	TRBJ2-3
CASSLTGGPYTDTQYF	TGTGCCAGCAGCTTAACGGGGGGACCCTACACAGATACGCAGTATTTT	.	TRBV7-3	once	TRBJ2-3
CASSPGSNEKLFF	TGTGCCAGCAGCCCAGGGAGCAATGAAAAACTGTTTTTT	.	TRBV7-2	.	TRBJ1-4
CASSFKAINEKLFF	TGTGCCAGCAGCTTCAAGGCGATTAATGAAAAACTGTTTTTT	.	TRBV13	.	TRBJ1-4
CSVAGGTEASF	.	.	TRBV29-1	.	TRBJ1-1
CASSPLNTGELFF	TGTGCCAGCAGTCCCCTAAACACCGGGGAGCTGTTTTTT	.	TRBV27	.	TRBJ2-2
CARSQSNNYGYTF	TGTGCCAGAAGCCAATCGAACAACTATGGCTACACCTTC	.	TRBV5-3	.	TRBJ1-2
CASSAGLAGGQETQYF	TGTGCCAGCAGCGCAGGACTAGCGGGAGGGCAAGAGACCCAGTACTTC	TRBD2	TRBV5-6	.	TRBJ2-5
CSVEMVLGQQETQYF	TGCAGCGTTGAAATGGTACTCGGACAGCAAGAGACCCAGTACTTC	.	TRBV29-1	.	TRBJ2-5
CAIREDRGFGNTIYF	TGTGCCATCAGGGAGGACAGGGGGTTCGGAAACACCATATATTTT	TRBD1	TRBV10-3	.	TRBJ1-3
CSVAAGSGGTGELFF	TGCAGCGTTGCCGCGGGTAGCGGAGGCACCGGGGAGCTGTTTTTT	.	TRBV29-1	.	TRBJ2-2
CASSPTSLYEQYF	TGTGCCAGCTCACCGACTAGCCTATACGAGCAGTACTTC	TRBD2	TRBV18	.	TRBJ2-7
CAITERERTGELFF	TGTGCCATCACCGAACGGGAGAGGACCGGGGAGCTGTTTTTT	.	TRBV10-3	.	TRBJ2-2
CSAAGLYEQYF	TGCAGTGCCGCGGGACTCTACGAGCAGTACTTC	.	TRBV20-1	.	TRBJ2-7
CAWSLERSFNSPLHF	TGTGCCTGGAGTCTTGAACGGAGTTTTAATTCACCCCTCCACTTT	.	TRBV30	.	TRBJ1-6
CASSLSGTGYEQYF	TGTGCCAGCAGCTTGTCCGGGACGGGCTACGAGCAGTACTTC	.	TRBV5-4	.	TRBJ2-7
CAGEGEGLGDYGYTF	TGTGCCGGAGAGGGGGAAGGCTTGGGCGACTATGGCTACACCTTC	.	TRBV28	.	TRBJ1-2
CASSRAGSYNEQFF	TGTGCCAGCAGCCGAGCGGGGTCCTACAATGAGCAGTTCTTC	TRBD2	TRBV14	.	TRBJ2-1
CASSSNTGELFF	TGCGCCAGCAGCTCCAACACCGGGGAGCTGTTTTTT	.	TRBV5-1	.	TRBJ2-2
CASSPALNTGELFF	TGTGCCAGCTCACCAGCTTTGAACACCGGGGAGCTGTTTTTT	.	TRBV18	once	TRBJ2-2
CASSLDRDTYEQYF	TGCGCCAGCAGCTTGGATCGGGACACCTACGAGCAGTACTTC	.	TRBV5-1	.	TRBJ2-7
CASSYDIPRTQYF	TGTGCCAGCAGTTACGATATCCCTCGTACCCAGTACTTC	.	TRBV6-6	.	TRBJ2-5
CASQGGGSGANVLTF	TGTGCCTCCCAAGGGGGGGGCTCTGGGGCCAACGTCCTGACTTTC	.	TRBV27	.	TRBJ2-6
CASSPLAGISTDTQYF	TGTGCCAGCAGTCCACTAGCGGGCATAAGCACAGATACGCAGTATTTT	TRBD2	TRBV6-4	once	TRBJ2-3
CATLQGEAYYGYTF	TGTGCCACCCTACAGGGAGAGGCTTACTATGGCTACACCTTC	.	TRBV6-5	.	TRBJ1-2